This T cell receptor beta chain was profiled in a study of OX40 agonist ivuxolimab in advanced cancers. CDR3 length equals 13 residues. V was clipped by 0 bases and J by 2 bases, with 3 bases between them. Germline CDR1 is MGHRA and CDR2 is YSYEKL. Profiled with immunoSEQ multiplex PCR; TCRdb holds only in-frame clones, not every one. Among around 80,000 clones listed, less than 90% were seen once. This sequence was found in an adult with an advanced solid tumor such as melanoma, head and neck, liver or kidney cancer. Sequences were derived from CD4+ or CD8+ T cells sorted from blood, sampled in a trial of the OX40 agonist ivuxolimab. The chain joins TRBV4-1 to TRBJ2-3; D ambiguous. In DNA form, the CDR3 reads TGCGCCAGCAGCCAAGAGTACACAGATACGCAGTATTTT. The encoded protein is CASSQEYTDTQYF.